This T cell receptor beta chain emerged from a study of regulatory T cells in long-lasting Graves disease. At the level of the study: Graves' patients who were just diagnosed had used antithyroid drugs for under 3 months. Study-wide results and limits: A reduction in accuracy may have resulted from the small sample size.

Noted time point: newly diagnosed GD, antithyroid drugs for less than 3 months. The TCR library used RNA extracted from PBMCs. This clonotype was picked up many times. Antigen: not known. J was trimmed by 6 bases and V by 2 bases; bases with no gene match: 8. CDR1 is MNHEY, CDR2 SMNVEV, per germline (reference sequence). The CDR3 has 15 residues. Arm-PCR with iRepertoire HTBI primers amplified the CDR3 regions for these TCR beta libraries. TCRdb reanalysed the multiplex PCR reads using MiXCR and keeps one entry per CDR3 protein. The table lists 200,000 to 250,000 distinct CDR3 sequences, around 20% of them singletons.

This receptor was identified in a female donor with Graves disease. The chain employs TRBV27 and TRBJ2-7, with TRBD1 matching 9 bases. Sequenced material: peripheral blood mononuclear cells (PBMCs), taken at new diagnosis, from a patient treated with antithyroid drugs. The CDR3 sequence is CASSLGGQGWGEQYF. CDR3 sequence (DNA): TGTGCCAGCAGTTTAGGGGGACAGGGTTGGGGCGAGCAGTACTTC.